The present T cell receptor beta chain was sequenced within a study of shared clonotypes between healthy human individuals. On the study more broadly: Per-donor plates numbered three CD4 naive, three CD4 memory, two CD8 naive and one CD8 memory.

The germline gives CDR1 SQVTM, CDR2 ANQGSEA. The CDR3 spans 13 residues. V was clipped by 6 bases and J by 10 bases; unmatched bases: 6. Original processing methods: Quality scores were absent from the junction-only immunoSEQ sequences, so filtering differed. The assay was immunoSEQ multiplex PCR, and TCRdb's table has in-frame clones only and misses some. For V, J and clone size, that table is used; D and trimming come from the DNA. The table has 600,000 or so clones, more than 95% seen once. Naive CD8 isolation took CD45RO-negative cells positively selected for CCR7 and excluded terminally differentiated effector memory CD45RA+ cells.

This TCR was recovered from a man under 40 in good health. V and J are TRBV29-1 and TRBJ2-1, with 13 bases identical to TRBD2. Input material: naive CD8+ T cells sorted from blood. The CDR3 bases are TGCAGCGTCAACGGACTAGCGGGAGAGGAGCAGTTCTTC. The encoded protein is CSVNGLAGEEQFF.